The present entry profiles one T cell receptor beta chain with its context. The data were obtained in a study of shared clonotypes between healthy human individuals. Only in-frame clones appear in the TCRdb table, and some are missing; sequencing was by immunoSEQ multiplex PCR. The table has about 580,000 clones, roughly 98% seen once; the top ten hold approximately 0.3%. The CDR3 covers 11 residues. V was clipped by 2 bases and J by 12 bases, with 8 bases between them. CDR1 and CDR2 (germline): WNHNN, SYGVQD (reference sequence). Naive CD8 cells comprised CD45RO-negative, CCR7-positively selected cells, excluding terminally differentiated effector memory CD45RA+ cells. Donors were Caucasian adults residing in Nashville, Tennessee, USA.

The genes are TRBV10-1 and TRBJ2-1, with D uncertain. This sequence originates from a man aged 30 to 45 in good health. The sample was naive CD8+ T cells sorted from blood. The CDR3 sequence is CASSEGVMQFF. CDR3 bases: TGCGCCAGCAGTGAGGGGGTGATGCAGTTCTTC.